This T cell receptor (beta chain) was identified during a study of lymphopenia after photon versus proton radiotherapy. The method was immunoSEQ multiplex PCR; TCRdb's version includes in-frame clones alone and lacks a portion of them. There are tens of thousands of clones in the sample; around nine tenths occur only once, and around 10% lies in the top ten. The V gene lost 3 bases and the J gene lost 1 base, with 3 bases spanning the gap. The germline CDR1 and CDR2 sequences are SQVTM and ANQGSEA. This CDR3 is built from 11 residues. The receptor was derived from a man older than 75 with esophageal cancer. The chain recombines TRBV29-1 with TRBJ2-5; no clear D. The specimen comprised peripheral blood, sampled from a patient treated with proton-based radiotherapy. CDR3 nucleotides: TGCAGCGTTGAGACCCAAGAGACCCAGTACTTC. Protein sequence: CSVETQETQYF.